The 7 T cell receptor beta chains reported below all come from one sample, sequenced in a study of control samples from healthy donors and cancer patients. Clones were read by immunoSEQ multiplex PCR, and TCRdb kept only the in-frame ones, dropping some. The table has about 80,000 clones, 84% seen once. The specimen sequenced was PBMCs. The receptors were gathered from a man in his sixties with head and neck cancer.

The rearrangement uses TRBV30 and TRBJ2-5; 9 nucleotides match TRBD1. With 4 bases clipped from V and 1 base from J, the junction kept 7 bases outside the gene matches. The germline V gene encodes CDR1 GTSNPN and CDR2 SVGIG (reference sequence). CDR3 size: 15 residues. The CDR3 region is CAWTTGTGSQETQYF. As DNA, the CDR3 is TGTGCCTGGACGACCGGGACAGGGTCCCAAGAGACCCAGTACTTC.

The V call is TRBV29-1, the J call TRBJ1-2; 9 nucleotides align to TRBD1. This CDR3 comprises 12 residues. Trimming took 4 bases from V and 4 from J; bases not matched to a gene: 1. Germline CDR1 and CDR2: SQVTM and ANQGSEA. In DNA form, the CDR3 reads TGCAGCGTTGGGGGACAGGGCTATGGCTACACCTTC. As protein: CSVGGQGYGYTF.

This clone was counted only a few times. This sequence joins TRBV4-1 and TRBJ2-1, with 9 positions matching TRBD2. Trimming cost V 5 bases and J 9 bases; bases outside gene matches: 11. Looked up from germline, CDR1 is MGHRA and CDR2 is YSYEKL. This CDR3 has 15 amino acids. The CDR3 bases are TGCGCCAGCAGCTACTTCGGGCGGGAGGGCCTTGAGCAGTTCTTC. This sequence encodes CASSYFGREGLEQFF.

The chain links TRBV4-1 to TRBJ2-7; TRBD1 agrees at 7 bases. The ends lost 4 bases at V and 2 bases at J; junction bases unmatched: 2. Germline V gene sequence: CDR1 MGHRA, CDR2 YSYEKL. The CDR3 runs to 13 residues. The CDR3 loop is CASSLDRPYEQYF. The CDR3 DNA follows: TGCGCCAGCAGCCTGGACAGGCCCTACGAGCAGTACTTC.

This clone came up a few times. The chain combines TRBV19 with TRBJ2-5; 12 nucleotides match TRBD2. Germline-derived CDR1 and CDR2 are LNHDA and SQIVND (reference sequence). This CDR3 has 16 residues. V shed 4 bases and J 5 bases; nucleotides not matched to a gene: 8. The CDR3 DNA reads TGTGCCAGTAGTACCAATCTAGCGGGAGGGCGGGAGACCCAGTACTTC. Amino acid sequence: CASSTNLAGGRETQYF.

The chain uses TRBV5-1 and TRBJ1-1; 12 positions agree with TRBD1. The germline V gene has CDR1 SGHRS and CDR2 YFSETQ. With V trimmed by 4 bases and J by 4 bases, 11 bases remained unmatched. This CDR3 has 17 amino acids. The CDR3: CASSPFRDRGHGTEAFF. For the CDR3, the DNA is TGCGCCAGCAGCCCCTTCCGGGACAGGGGGCATGGCACTGAAGCTTTCTTT.

The chain has TRBV5-1 and TRBJ2-2; D gene unclear. The germline gives CDR1 SGHRS, CDR2 YFSETQ. This CDR3 is built from 13 residues. With 4 bases removed from V and 5 bases from J, the gap between germline ends came to 9 bases. The CDR3 DNA reads as TGCGCCAGCAGCCTGGAAGGGACCGGGGAGCTGTTTTTT. Protein sequence: CASSLEGTGELFF. The complete variable domain, with remaining parts taken from reference TRBV5-1 and TRBJ2-2, reads KAGVTQTPRYLIKTRGQQVTLSCSPISGHRSVSWYQQTPGQGLQFLFEYFSETQRNKGNFPGRFSGRQFSNSRSEMNVSTLELGDSALYLCASSLEGTGELFFGEGSRLTVL.